Listed below are T cell receptor beta chains from one sample, sequenced in a study of beta chain features in type 1 diabetes. Method: immunoSEQ multiplex PCR; TCRdb's copy keeps in-frame clones and lacks some. The data contain 35,000 to 45,000 clones, 65% to 80% of them singletons. The sample was Tregs from blood. All receptors derive from a man between 25 and 39 years old with type 1 diabetes. Some clones in this sample may be carry-over from other donors' samples. Each CDR3 is given with its conserved first and last residue. D genes are given only for firm matches. Size is stated for part of the rows, as once, few or many counts, or as a class when the clone is expanded.

j_gene	abundance	d_gene	v_gene	CDR3nt	CDR3aa
TRBJ1-2	-	TRBD1	TRBV7-3	TGTGCCAGCAGCTCCGGGACAGGGATTGGCTACACCTTC	CASSSGTGIGYTF
TRBJ2-3	-	-	TRBV6-6	TGTGCCAGCAGTTCGACAGATACGCAGTATTTT	CASSSTDTQYF
TRBJ2-6	-	TRBD1	TRBV9	TGTGCCAGCAGCTCCCGCCTTGGGACAGACTCTGGGGCCAACGTCCTGACTTTC	CASSSRLGTDSGANVLTF
TRBJ1-2	-	TRBD1	TRBV5-1	TGCGCCAGCAGCGGCGGGACAGCCCGGATCTATGGCTACACCTTC	CASSGGTARIYGYTF
TRBJ2-1	-	TRBD2	TRBV4-1	TGCGCCAGCAGCCAAGTTGGAGCCGGGGGGGCCCACAATGAGCAGTTCTTC	CASSQVGAGGAHNEQFF
TRBJ2-3	-	-	TRBV5-4	TGTGCCAGCAGCTTGGGACTGGGTTTGGATACGCAGTATTTT	CASSLGLGLDTQYF
TRBJ2-2	-	TRBD1	TRBV7-2	TGTGCCAGCACCCCCAGGGGGACCGGGGAGCTGTTTTTT	CASTPRGTGELFF
TRBJ2-2	few	-	TRBV7-8	TGTGCCAGCAGCTTAGTTGGACGGGGCACCGGGGAGCTGTTTTTT	CASSLVGRGTGELFF
TRBJ2-7	-	TRBD1	TRBV11-2	TGTGCCAGCAGCGAAAACAGGGGCGAGCAGTACTTC	CASSENRGEQYF
TRBJ2-7	-	TRBD1	TRBV19	TGTGCCAGTAGTACCGTCGGGACAGGTATGAACGAGCAGTACTTC	CASSTVGTGMNEQYF
TRBJ2-3	-	-	TRBV4-2	TGTGCCAGCAGCCGGGACTTCACAGATACGCAGTATTTT	CASSRDFTDTQYF